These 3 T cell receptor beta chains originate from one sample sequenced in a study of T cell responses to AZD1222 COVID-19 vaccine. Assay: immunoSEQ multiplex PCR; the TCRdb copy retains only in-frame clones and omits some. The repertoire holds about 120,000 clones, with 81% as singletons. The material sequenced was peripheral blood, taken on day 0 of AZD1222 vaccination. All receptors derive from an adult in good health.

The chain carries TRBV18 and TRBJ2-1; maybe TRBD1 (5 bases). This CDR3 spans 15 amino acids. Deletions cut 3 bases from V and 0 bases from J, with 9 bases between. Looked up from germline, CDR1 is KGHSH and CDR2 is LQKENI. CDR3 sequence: CASSPPGRSYNEQFF. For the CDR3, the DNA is TGTGCCAGCTCACCGCCAGGGCGCTCCTACAATGAGCAGTTCTTC.

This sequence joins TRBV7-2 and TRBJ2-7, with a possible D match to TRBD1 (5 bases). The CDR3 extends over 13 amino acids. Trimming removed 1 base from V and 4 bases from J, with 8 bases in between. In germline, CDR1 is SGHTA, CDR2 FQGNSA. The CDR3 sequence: CASSLGAGYEQYF. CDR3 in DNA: TGTGCCAGCAGCTTAGGGGCAGGGTACGAGCAGTACTTC. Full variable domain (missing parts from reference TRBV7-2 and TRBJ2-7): GAGVSQSPSNKVTEKGKDVELRCDPISGHTALYWYRQSLGQGLEFLIYFQGNSAPDKSGLPSDRFSAERTGGSVSTLTIQRTQQEDSAVYLCASSLGAGYEQYFGPGTRLTVT.

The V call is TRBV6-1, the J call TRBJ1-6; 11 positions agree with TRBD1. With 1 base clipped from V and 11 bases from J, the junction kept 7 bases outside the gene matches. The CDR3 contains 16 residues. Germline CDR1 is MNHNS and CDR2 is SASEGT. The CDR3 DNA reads TGTGCCAGCAGTGAAGTGTTGGACAGGGGGCGGGCACCCCTCCACTTT. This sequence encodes CASSEVLDRGRAPLHF.